The 4 T cell receptor beta chains reported below all come from one sample, sequenced in a study of blood T cell repertoires in COVID-19. Method: immunoSEQ multiplex PCR; TCRdb's copy keeps in-frame clones and lacks some. The table records around 71,000 clones, about 80% of them present only once. Sequenced material: peripheral blood. All receptors derive from a man aged 25-45 years with COVID-19, enrolled during active disease.

This chain uses TRBV7-2 with TRBJ2-3; D unresolved. The CDR3 is made up of 15 amino acids. Trimming took off 5 bases at V and 4 bases at J, with 16 bases between the two ends. Germline CDR1 reads SGHTA; CDR2 reads FQGNSA. CDR3 in amino acids: CASSPIPHMSDTQYF. CDR3 coding DNA: TGTGCCAGCAGCCCTATACCCCATATGTCAGATACGCAGTATTTT.

This clone was detected once. The chain combines TRBV11-2 with TRBJ1-2, with 7 bases fitting TRBD1. V lost 5 bases, J lost 5 bases, and 8 bases stayed unmatched. This CDR3 region has 14 residues. CDR1 is SGHAT and CDR2 is FQNNGV in the germline V gene. The chain's CDR3 is CASSPGQAFYGYTF. As DNA, the CDR3 is TGTGCCAGCAGCCCCGGACAGGCCTTTTATGGCTACACCTTC.

J is TRBJ1-4 and V is TRBV28; 10 bases agree with TRBD1. The CDR3 length is 15 residues. V dropped 3 bases and J dropped 6; count of bases not matched to a gene: 4. Per the germline V gene, CDR1 is MDHEN and CDR2 is SYDVKM. This chain's CDR3 is CASSLGGQGDEKLFF. CDR3 in DNA: TGTGCCAGCAGTTTGGGAGGACAGGGGGATGAAAAACTGTTTTTT. Complete variable domain (other parts from reference TRBV28 and TRBJ1-4): DVKVTQSSRYLVKRTGEKVFLECVQDMDHENMFWYRQDPGLGLRLIYFSYDVKMKEKGDIPEGYSVSREKKERFSLILESASTNQTSMYLCASSLGGQGDEKLFFGSGTQLSVL.

The chain links TRBV27 to TRBJ2-3, with D maybe TRBD1 (6 bases). V gave up 5 bases and J gave up 3 bases, with 9 bases separating them. Looked up from germline, CDR1 is MNHEY and CDR2 is SMNVEV (reference sequence). The CDR3 runs to 13 residues. CDR3 nucleotides: TGTGCCAGCAGTAGACAGGTTACAGATACGCAGTATTTT. Its protein is CASSRQVTDTQYF.